These 9 T cell receptor beta chains were all obtained from the same sample, sequenced in a study of blood T cell repertoires in COVID-19. Profiled with immunoSEQ multiplex PCR; TCRdb holds only in-frame clones, not every one. The sample lists more than 150,000 clones, more than 85% occurring once. The sample taken for sequencing was PBMCs or T cells enriched from blood (not recorded which). The source is a woman aged 45-65 years who had recovered from COVID-19.

This rearrangement joins TRBV13 to TRBJ1-4, with D perhaps matching TRBD1 (6 bases). This CDR3 comprises 15 residues. Between the trimmed V and J ends, which lost 2 bases and 5 bases, there was a span of 12 bases. Germline V gene sequence: CDR1 PRHDT, CDR2 FYEKMQ (reference sequence). The chain's CDR3 is CASSLRTASNEKLFF. DNA of the CDR3: TGTGCCAGCAGCTTAAGGACAGCCTCAAATGAAAAACTGTTTTTT.

The V and J genes are TRBV30 and TRBJ2-3, with a tentative D call TRBD2 (5 bases). Germline V gives CDR1 GTSNPN, CDR2 SVGIG (reference sequence). CDR3 length: 14 residues. V was shortened by 1 base and J by 5 bases, with 13 bases between the two germline ends. The CDR3 region is CAWSAGSPGDTQYF. The CDR3 nucleotides are TGTGCCTGGAGTGCGGGATCCCCTGGAGATACGCAGTATTTT.

The J gene is TRBJ2-1, the V gene TRBV5-1; D is perhaps TRBD1 (5 bases). V lost 5 bases and J 4 bases, leaving 16 bases between the germline ends. This CDR3 region has 15 residues. Germline CDR1 reads SGHRS; CDR2 reads YFSETQ. DNA of the CDR3: TGCGCCAGCAGGTTTTTAGGGCAGGGATACAATGAGCAGTTCTTC. Its translation is CASRFLGQGYNEQFF.

This sequence joins TRBV20-1 and TRBJ2-7; either TRBD1 or TRBD2 may fit D (6 bases each). Trimming removed 3 bases from V and 4 bases from J, with 13 bases in between. The CDR3 is made up of 13 amino acids. Looked up from germline, CDR1 is DFQATT and CDR2 is SNEGSKA (reference sequence). The CDR3, as DNA: TGCAGTGCTAGTGAGGGGGGAGGTTACGAGCAGTACTTC. It translates to CSASEGGGYEQYF.

This chain connects TRBV19 to TRBJ2-6, with D uncertain. This CDR3 comprises 15 residues. The V end lost 2 bases, the J end lost 0 bases, and 5 bases lay between the germline ends. Germline V lookup: CDR1 LNHDA, CDR2 SQIVND (reference sequence). CDR3 in amino acids: CASSILGSGANVLTF. CDR3 sequence (DNA): TGTGCCAGTAGTATACTCGGCTCTGGGGCCAACGTCCTGACTTTC.

J is TRBJ2-1 and V is TRBV9; possible D gene TRBD2, 7 bases. CDR1 and CDR2 from the germline V gene are SGDLS and YYNGEE. The CDR3 totals 16 residues. V was trimmed by 4 bases and J by 0 bases, leaving 14 bases between them. This chain's CDR3 is CASSSRGGASYNEQFF. Written as DNA, the CDR3 is TGTGCCAGCAGCTCACGTGGGGGGGCCTCCTACAATGAGCAGTTCTTC.

The J gene is TRBJ2-6, the V gene TRBV19; D unresolved. The V gene's germline CDR1 is LNHDA and CDR2 SQIVND (reference sequence). V lost 2 bases and J lost 4, with 15 bases in between. The CDR3 totals 17 residues. The CDR3 DNA reads as TGTGCCAGTAGTATAACCCCCTTTCTAGGAGGGGCCAACGTCCTGACTTTC. Amino acid sequence: CASSITPFLGGANVLTF.

The chain is built from TRBV12-3 or TRBV12-4 and TRBJ2-1; D unresolved. Between the trimmed V and J ends, which lost 6 bases and 9 bases, there was a span of 12 bases. The CDR3 is made up of 12 amino acids. CDR3 sequence reads: CASRWLTGEQFF. For the CDR3, the DNA is TGTGCCAGCAGGTGGTTGACTGGTGAGCAGTTCTTC.

The chain links TRBV28 to TRBJ1-1, with 9 bases matching TRBD1. The germline V gene has CDR1 MDHEN and CDR2 SYDVKM. This CDR3 has 16 residues. V was pared by 4 bases and J by 4 bases, with 10 bases of the junction left unmatched. CDR3 sequence reads: CASSSRQGGGSTEAFF. In DNA form, the CDR3 reads TGTGCCAGCAGTTCTCGACAGGGGGGAGGGAGCACTGAAGCTTTCTTT. The full variable domain, rest sourced from reference TRBV28 and TRBJ1-1, is DVKVTQSSRYLVKRTGEKVFLECVQDMDHENMFWYRQDPGLGLRLIYFSYDVKMKEKGDIPEGYSVSREKKERFSLILESASTNQTSMYLCASSSRQGGGSTEAFFGQGTRLTVV.